One and the same sample provided the 8 T cell receptor beta chains below, sequenced in a study of T-cell memory formation after mild COVID-19. TCRdb redid the calling of the 5' RACE reads with MiXCR, one entry per CDR3 protein. The data contain a few hundred thousand distinct CDR3 sequences, less than 9.5% of them singletons. The sample taken for sequencing was PBMCs or a T cell subset sorted from them (not recorded which). Receptors were obtained from a young man who had mild COVID-19 (a few samples of this study predate the infection). Cell type and time point are not known.

In its sample, this clonotype was seen a few times. The CDR3 reads CASSKLGITQYF. The CDR3 region has the DNA TGTGCCAGCAGCAAATTAGGAATTACGCAGTATTTT. The chain couples TRBV11-2 to TRBJ2-3; D gene uncertain. This CDR3 spans 12 amino acids. Germline-derived CDR1 and CDR2 are SGHAT and FQNNGV. Trimming stripped 5 bases from V and 8 bases from J, with 11 bases between.

This clonotype has a handful of counts. The chain combines TRBV20-1 with TRBJ2-5; D gene uncertain. The ends were cut back, 0 bases at V and 5 bases at J, with 10 bases in the middle. The CDR3 length is 13 residues. Germline values: CDR1 DFQATT, CDR2 SNEGSKA (reference sequence). In nucleotides, the CDR3 is TGCAGTGCTAGAGATGCCTTAATTGAGACCCAGTACTTC. Translated, it gives CSARDALIETQYF.

The rearrangement joins TRBV30 to TRBJ2-3; D may be TRBD1 or TRBD2 (5 bases each). The CDR3 sequence is 14 residues long. Germline V lookup: CDR1 GTSNPN, CDR2 SVGIG (reference sequence). Trimming pared 3 bases from V and 1 base from J, leaving 11 bases between. CDR3 bases: TGTGCCTGGAGCGGTAGAGGGGGCACAGATACGCAGTATTTT. Translation: CAWSGRGGTDTQYF.

This clonotype came up many times. The chain couples TRBV15 to TRBJ1-5; 9 bases line up with TRBD1. This CDR3 has 15 amino acids. Looked up from germline, CDR1 is LNHNV and CDR2 is YYDKDF (reference sequence). After removal of 5 bases from V and 5 bases from J, the junction contained 7 bases not matched to a gene. This chain's CDR3 is CATSGMTGGYQPQHF. The CDR3, as DNA: TGTGCCACCAGCGGAATGACAGGGGGGTATCAGCCCCAGCATTTT.

The chain has TRBV6-2 or TRBV6-3 and TRBJ1-5; tentatively, D is TRBD1 (5 bases). Per the germline V gene, CDR1 is MNHEY and CDR2 is SVGEGT. CDR3 size: 15 residues. Deletions cut 0 bases from V and 3 bases from J, with 9 bases between. Here the CDR3 reads CASSYSNRFNQPQHF. CDR3 nucleotides: TGTGCCAGCAGTTACTCGAACAGGTTCAATCAGCCCCAGCATTTT.

This clonotype was seen a few times. This chain connects TRBV20-1 to TRBJ2-1, with TRBD2 identical over 10 bases. This CDR3 is 17 amino acids long. Germline loops: CDR1 DFQATT, CDR2 SNEGSKA (reference sequence). Unmatched junction bases numbered 15, after V lost 6 bases and J lost 4 bases. The CDR3 loop is CSAVVGEKRGGYNEQFF. Written as DNA, the CDR3 is TGCAGTGCGGTGGTTGGGGAGAAGCGGGGGGGTTACAATGAGCAGTTCTTC.

At least ten counts were recorded for this clonotype. The chain combines TRBV20-1 with TRBJ1-3; no clear D. Looked up from germline, CDR1 is DFQATT and CDR2 is SNEGSKA (reference sequence). V was shortened by 4 bases and J by 0 bases, with 4 bases between the two germline ends. The CDR3 extends over 12 amino acids. The chain's CDR3 is CSATNSGNTIYF. CDR3 bases: TGCAGTGCTACAAACTCTGGAAACACCATATATTTT.

Here the CDR3 reads CASSQESSPGHKQFF. The CDR3 nucleotides are TGCGCCAGCAGCCAAGAATCTTCCCCCGGCCACAAGCAGTTCTTC. The gene calls are TRBV4-3 and TRBJ2-1; D is unclear. The V and J ends lost 0 bases and 11 bases respectively, with 17 bases between them. This CDR3 contains 15 residues. Germline assignment: CDR1 LGHNA and CDR2 YSLEER.